Below, 22 T cell receptor beta chains from the same sample are listed, as sequenced in a study of shared clonotypes between healthy human individuals. The repertoire was sequenced with immunoSEQ multiplex PCR; TCRdb's copy has only in-frame clones and lacks some. This sample yields over a million clones, of which approximately 70% are seen a single time; approximately 1.5% belongs to the top ten. The sample consisted of memory CD4+ T cells sorted from blood. Subset specified: CD45RA-negative fraction. The source is a man between 18 and 35 years old in good health.

Turning to this clone: In the same sample, other DNA sequences code for this CDR3. This chain joins TRBV18 and TRBJ1-2, with TRBD1 as a possible D gene (6 bases). This CDR3 comprises 13 residues. V lost 4 bases and J 2 bases, leaving 8 bases between the germline ends. The germline V gene has CDR1 KGHSH and CDR2 LQKENI. The DNA of the CDR3 is TGTGCCAGCTCACTCGACAGGAACTATGGCTACACCTTC. Its protein is CASSLDRNYGYTF. The full variable domain, rest sourced from reference TRBV18 and TRBJ1-2, is NAGVMQNPRHLVRRRGQEARLRCSPMKGHSHVYWYRQLPEEGLKFMVYLQKENIIDESGMPKERFSAEFPKEGPSILRIQQVVRGDSAAYFCASSLDRNYGYTFGSGTRLTVV.

The V gene is TRBV1, the J gene TRBJ2-5; the table names TRBD2, a call not compared with the DNA. TRBV1 corresponds to a pseudogene. This CDR3 is 15 amino acids long. The CDR3: CTSSLTSGGAQTQYF. CDR3 bases: TGCACCAGCAGTCTTACTAGCGGGGGGGCTCAGACCCAGTACTTC.

This chain links TRBV28 with TRBJ1-2; possibly TRBD1 for D (5 bases). V lost 3 bases and J lost 2, with 16 bases in between. CDR3 length: 16 residues. Germline CDR1 reads MDHEN; CDR2 reads SYDVKM. The CDR3 coding sequence is TGTGCCAGCAGTTTCGAAGCCCCGTCAGGGAACTATGGCTACACCTTC. Protein: CASSFEAPSGNYGYTF.

The chain has TRBV7-2 and TRBJ2-7, with 8 bases matching TRBD1. The trim removed 5 bases at V and 0 bases at J, leaving 12 bases unmatched. Germline lookup yields CDR1 SGHTA and CDR2 FQGNSA. The CDR3 is 17 residues long. The CDR3 protein is CASSGGTGGPNSYEQYF. The CDR3 DNA sequence: TGTGCCAGCAGCGGAGGAACAGGGGGTCCCAACTCCTACGAGCAGTACTTC.

The sample holds one count of this clone. V gene TRBV6-5 combines with J gene TRBJ1-2; D is possibly TRBD1 (6 bases). This CDR3 is 15 amino acids long. The ends were cut back, 2 bases at V and 7 bases at J, with 17 bases in the middle. Germline assignment: CDR1 MNHEY and CDR2 SVGAGI. CDR3 region: CASSYRVGGASGYTF. The CDR3 DNA sequence: TGTGCCAGCAGTTACCGGGTGGGGGGCGCCTCTGGCTACACCTTC.

This clone was found once. This may be a read error, as it is one base from a much larger clone. The sample contains more than one DNA sequence encoding this CDR3. The chain has TRBV6-1 and TRBJ2-3, with no clear D. In germline, CDR1 is MNHNS, CDR2 SASEGT. Trimming took 5 bases from V and 2 from J, leaving 2 bases between them. The CDR3 contains 11 residues. In nucleotides, the CDR3 is TGTGCCAGCAGTATCACAGATACGCAGTATTTT. Protein sequence: CASSITDTQYF.

The chain is built from TRBV4-1 and TRBJ1-5; D remains unclear. This CDR3 has 16 amino acids. CDR1 and CDR2 from the germline V gene are MGHRA and YSYEKL. V dropped 0 bases and J dropped 0 bases, with 9 bases sitting between them. CDR3 protein: CASSQDDRTSNQPQHF. Here the CDR3 DNA reads TGCGCCAGCAGCCAAGATGATCGCACTAGCAATCAGCCCCAGCATTTT.

The chain carries TRBV19 and TRBJ2-7; 8 nucleotides match TRBD1. The CDR3 runs to 14 residues. Trimming removed 5 bases from V and 4 bases from J; junction bases left unmatched: 7. Germline V CDR1 and CDR2: LNHDA, SQIVND (reference sequence). In DNA form, the CDR3 reads TGTGCCAGTAGTCAGCCAGGGGGCAGGTACGAGCAGTACTTC. Translated, it gives CASSQPGGRYEQYF.

This clone was recorded only once. The CDR3, as DNA: TGTGCCAGCGGCGGAGTCATGAACACTGAAGCTTTCTTT. It yields the protein CASGGVMNTEAFF. V is TRBV7-9 and J is TRBJ1-1; D gene unclear. Per germline, CDR1 SEHNR and CDR2 FQNEAQ (reference sequence). Trimming cost V 8 bases and J 0 bases, with 10 bases left between them. This CDR3 spans 13 amino acids.

The chain joins TRBV6-5 to TRBJ1-5; 7 nucleotides align to TRBD1. Per the germline V gene, CDR1 is MNHEY and CDR2 is SVGAGI. V shed 6 bases, J shed 0 bases, and the junction held 5 bases outside the gene matches. CDR3 length: 15 amino acids. For the CDR3, the DNA is TGTGCCAGCAGGATACAGGGGAGTAGCAATCAGCCCCAGCATTTT. Protein: CASRIQGSSNQPQHF.

This clone was seen more than once but under ten times. The chain uses TRBV27 and TRBJ1-5; D possibly corresponds to TRBD1 (5 bases). The CDR3 is 15 amino acids. V was shortened by 8 bases and J by 5 bases, with 19 bases between the two germline ends. Germline V gene lookup returns CDR1 MNHEY and CDR2 SMNVEV (reference sequence). CDR3 sequence reads: CASAPFLTADQPQHF. The DNA for the CDR3 is TGTGCCAGCGCCCCTTTTCTGACAGCCGATCAGCCCCAGCATTTT.

V is TRBV7-2 and J is TRBJ1-1; TRBD1 matches at 8 bases. Per germline, CDR1 SGHTA and CDR2 FQGNSA. The CDR3 covers 17 residues. The ends lost 1 base at V and 1 base at J; junction bases unmatched: 8. In DNA form, the CDR3 reads TGTGCCAGCAGCTTAGTCGGGACAGGCCTAGCGAACACTGAAGCTTTCTTT. Amino acid sequence: CASSLVGTGLANTEAFF.

The rearrangement joins TRBV11-2 to TRBJ1-1, with 8 bases identical to TRBD1. The V gene end was trimmed by 1 base and the J gene end by 0 bases; junction bases not matched to a gene: 1. CDR1 SGHAT and CDR2 FQNNGV come from the germline V gene. The CDR3 is 15 amino acids. The CDR3 is CASSLAGGLNTEAFF. CDR3 nucleotide sequence: TGTGCCAGCAGCTTAGCAGGGGGCCTGAACACTGAAGCTTTCTTT. Full variable domain (rest looked up from reference TRBV11-2 and TRBJ1-1): EAGVAQSPRYKIIEKRQSVAFWCNPISGHATLYWYQQILGQGPKLLIQFQNNGVVDDSQLPKDRFSAERLKGVDSTLKIQPAKLEDSAVYLCASSLAGGLNTEAFFGQGTRLTVV.

In this sample, this clone turned up a few times. The chain combines TRBV4-1 with TRBJ2-1; 15 bases align to TRBD2. The germline gives CDR1 MGHRA, CDR2 YSYEKL. Trimming took 4 bases from V and 7 from J; bases not matched to a gene: 8. CDR3 length: 17 amino acids. Here the CDR3 DNA reads TGCGCCAGCAGCCCACAGCCGGGGACTAGCGGGGGGAATGAGCAGTTCTTC. It yields the protein CASSPQPGTSGGNEQFF.

This rearrangement joins TRBV27 to TRBJ1-2; 9 bases align to TRBD1. V trimming: 7 bases; J trimming: 5 bases; junction bases outside the gene matches: 11. CDR3 length: 15 amino acids. Germline CDR1 MNHEY, CDR2 SMNVEV (reference sequence). CDR3 sequence reads: CASTLGGQGSYGYTF. CDR3 DNA sequence: TGTGCCAGCACCCTCGGGGGACAGGGATCGTATGGCTACACCTTC.

The V gene is TRBV6-6, the J gene TRBJ1-5; D not certain. Per germline, CDR1 MNHNY and CDR2 SVGAGI (reference sequence). There are 13 residues in the CDR3. Trimming removed 4 bases at V and 1 base at J, with 5 bases between. For the CDR3, the DNA is TGTGCCAGCAGTTCCGCGAGCAATCAGCCCCAGCATTTT. It encodes CASSSASNQPQHF.

This clone was counted a few times. The chain is built from TRBV15 and TRBJ2-1; TRBD2 agrees at 7 bases. Trimming took 7 bases from V and 6 from J; bases not matched to a gene: 9. The CDR3 is 14 amino acids. Germline V gene lookup returns CDR1 LNHNV and CDR2 YYDKDF (reference sequence). CDR3 nucleotides: TGTGCCACCAAGGGGACTATACACGGCAATGAGCAGTTCTTC. Encoded protein: CATKGTIHGNEQFF.

The chain employs TRBV5-6 and TRBJ1-1; D is uncertain. CDR3 size: 12 residues. Between the trimmed V and J ends, which lost 0 bases and 6 bases, there was a span of 6 bases. Germline V gene sequence: CDR1 SGHDT, CDR2 YYEEEE. Here the CDR3 DNA reads TGTGCCAGCAGCTTGGGAGTCGCTGAAGCTTTCTTT. It codes for CASSLGVAEAFF.

The chain couples TRBV30 to TRBJ1-2; D not certain. This CDR3 region has 13 residues. The germline V and J ends were trimmed by 4 bases and 4 bases, with 13 bases remaining between them. Germline V gene data show CDR1 as GTSNPN and CDR2 as SVGIG (reference sequence). CDR3 loop: CAWMGGISYGYTF. CDR3 sequence (DNA): TGTGCCTGGATGGGCGGAATCTCCTATGGCTACACCTTC.

The sample holds one count of this clone. The J gene is TRBJ2-7, the V gene TRBV28; D tentatively reads TRBD1 or TRBD2 (5 bases each). Trimming cost V 5 bases and J 0 bases, with 20 bases left between them. The CDR3 contains 17 residues. Germline CDR1 MDHEN, CDR2 SYDVKM. As DNA, the CDR3 is TGTGCCAGCAGTAGCTTAGGGGACCGACTCTACTCCTACGAGCAGTACTTC. Protein product: CASSSLGDRLYSYEQYF.

CDR3 in DNA: TGTGCCAGCAGCGTAGAGGTCCGCGCGAACTATAATTCACCCCTCCACTTT. It encodes CASSVEVRANYNSPLHF. The chain joins TRBV9 to TRBJ1-6; D not resolved. Trimming removed 0 bases at V and 3 bases at J, with 13 bases between. The germline V gene encodes CDR1 SGDLS and CDR2 YYNGEE. The CDR3 extends over 17 amino acids.

The chain employs TRBV11-2 and TRBJ1-1, with D possibly matching TRBD1 (6 bases). Trimming took off 5 bases at V and 4 bases at J, with 17 bases between the two ends. The CDR3 totals 15 residues. Germline-derived CDR1 and CDR2 are SGHAT and FQNNGV. The CDR3 sequence: CASSLPTGVGTEAFF. Here the CDR3 DNA reads TGTGCCAGCAGCCTCCCGACAGGAGTCGGCACTGAAGCTTTCTTT.